These 18 T cell receptor beta chains were sequenced from one sample in a study of T cells after posttransplantation cyclophosphamide. Cyclophosphamide on days +3 and +4 followed busulfan-fludarabine conditioning and a marrow graft. Only in-frame clones appear in the TCRdb table, and some are missing; sequencing was by immunoSEQ multiplex PCR. Among some 4,000 clones listed, approximately 78% were seen once. This material consisted of PBMCs, taken after an allogeneic stem cell transplant with post-transplant cyclophosphamide. The origin of the receptors is a female patient aged 50 to 60 who received an allogeneic stem cell transplant from a related donor, was CMV-positive, and had no GVHD. Some T cells may be transferred from the graft donor.

The chain joins TRBV4-1 to TRBJ1-4; tentatively, D is TRBD1 (5 bases). This CDR3 has 15 amino acids. Germline V lookup: CDR1 MGHRA, CDR2 YSYEKL. V was clipped by 1 base and J by 8 bases, with 14 bases between them. CDR3 residues: CASSQGSGDNEKLFF. The CDR3 DNA follows: TGCGCCAGCAGCCAAGGGTCGGGGGATAACGAAAAACTGTTTTTT.

The chain couples TRBV11-2 to TRBJ1-1; D gene uncertain. Trimming took 5 bases from V and 0 from J, leaving 13 bases between them. The CDR3 is 15 amino acids. The V gene's germline CDR1 is SGHAT and CDR2 FQNNGV. The CDR3 DNA reads TGTGCCAGCAGCGTAGGCGGTCTCCTGAACACTGAAGCTTTCTTT. Translating gives CASSVGGLLNTEAFF.

The chain combines TRBV5-1 with TRBJ1-4; the D gene is possibly TRBD1 (5 bases). V lost 0 bases and J lost 8, with 14 bases in between. Germline V gene sequence: CDR1 SGHRS, CDR2 YFSETQ. This CDR3 spans 15 amino acids. For the CDR3, the DNA is TGCGCCAGCAGCTTGGCCTTAGGGCGGGGCGAAAAACTGTTTTTT. Amino acid sequence: CASSLALGRGEKLFF. Filled out from reference TRBV5-1 and TRBJ1-4, the complete variable domain reads KAGVTQTPRYLIKTRGQQVTLSCSPISGHRSVSWYQQTPGQGLQFLFEYFSETQRNKGNFPGRFSGRQFSNSRSEMNVSTLELGDSALYLCASSLALGRGEKLFFGSGTQLSVL.

J is TRBJ1-1 and V is TRBV5-4, with D perhaps TRBD1 (6 bases). CDR3 size: 14 residues. Trimming stripped 2 bases from V and 0 bases from J, with 8 bases between. Germline CDR1 SGHNT, CDR2 YYREEE (reference sequence). For the CDR3, the DNA is TGTGCCAGCAGCTTACAGGGCGTGAACACTGAAGCTTTCTTT. Its translation is CASSLQGVNTEAFF.

This clone was seen a handful of times. CDR3 loop: CASSLGTANAYEQYF. CDR3 sequence (DNA): TGCGCCAGCAGCTTGGGTACAGCTAATGCCTACGAGCAGTACTTC. The chain carries TRBV5-1 and TRBJ2-7; D remains unclear. CDR1 and CDR2 from the germline V gene are SGHRS and YFSETQ. Trimming removed 0 bases from V and 2 bases from J, with 12 bases in between. The length of the CDR3 is 15 residues.

The V and J genes are TRBV29-1 and TRBJ2-7, with D perhaps TRBD1 (6 bases). CDR3 length equals 15 residues. The V end was cut by 3 bases, the J end by 5 bases, with 20 bases between. Germline lookup yields CDR1 SQVTM and CDR2 ANQGSEA. CDR3 sequence (DNA): TGCAGCGTTGACCTAGGGGGTGGGGGCGGCAACGAGCAGTACTTC. It translates to CSVDLGGGGGNEQYF.

The V gene is TRBV4-1, the J gene TRBJ2-5; 15 bases are a match to TRBD2. Germline V CDR1 and CDR2: MGHRA, YSYEKL. The CDR3 length is 16 residues. V dropped 2 bases and J dropped 5; count of bases not matched to a gene: 3. The CDR3 spells CASSQRGLAGGETQYF. Here the CDR3 DNA reads TGCGCCAGCAGCCAAAGGGGACTAGCGGGAGGTGAGACCCAGTACTTC.

CDR3 protein: CASSLVRRGDIQYF. The CDR3 DNA follows: TGTGCCAGCAGCTTAGTGCGCAGGGGGGACATTCAGTACTTC. V gene TRBV7-2 combines with J gene TRBJ2-4; possibly TRBD1 for D (7 bases). The CDR3 covers 14 residues. V gave up 1 base and J gave up 8 bases, with 12 bases separating them. CDR1 and CDR2 (germline): SGHTA, FQGNSA.

This chain connects TRBV2 to TRBJ2-1, with TRBD2 identical over 11 bases. Germline lookup yields CDR1 SNHLY and CDR2 FYNNEI. The CDR3 totals 16 residues. The junction had 6 bases not matched to a gene; V was cut back by 0 bases and J by 8 bases. The CDR3: CASSEALAGGTDEQFF. The CDR3 region has the DNA TGTGCCAGCAGTGAAGCGTTAGCGGGGGGGACGGATGAGCAGTTCTTC.

Only one count was recorded for this clone. This chain joins TRBV29-1 and TRBJ2-7; TRBD1 matches at 8 bases. J gave up 3 bases and V 6 bases, and 4 bases lay outside the gene matches. Germline loops: CDR1 SQVTM, CDR2 ANQGSEA. This CDR3 is built from 12 residues. CDR3 in amino acids: CSVSDRVYEQYF. In nucleotides, the CDR3 is TGCAGCGTCTCGGACAGGGTCTACGAGCAGTACTTC.

The rearrangement links TRBV23-1 to TRBJ1-2; D remains ambiguous. TRBV23-1 is given ORF status, its function remaining uncertain. The CDR3 extends over 10 amino acids. V was shortened by 9 bases and J by 8 bases, with 10 bases between the two germline ends. The CDR3 coding sequence is TGCGCCAGTCCGGCGGGGGGCTACACCTTC. Amino acid sequence: CASPAGGYTF.

V gene TRBV27 combines with J gene TRBJ2-7; D gene uncertain. Looked up from germline, CDR1 is MNHEY and CDR2 is SMNVEV (reference sequence). V lost 5 bases, J lost 4 bases, and 6 bases lay in between. The CDR3 totals 11 residues. Written as DNA, the CDR3 is TGTGCCAGCAGTAACACATACGAGCAGTACTTC. Translation: CASSNTYEQYF.

This clone was counted a single time. This chain uses TRBV29-1 with TRBJ2-5, with TRBD2 as a possible D gene (5 bases). V gave up 4 bases and J gave up 2 bases, with 14 bases separating them. The CDR3 is 14 amino acids. Germline V gene lookup returns CDR1 SQVTM and CDR2 ANQGSEA. This CDR3 reads CSVGVEGGQETQYF. The CDR3 coding sequence is TGCAGCGTTGGGGTTGAGGGCGGGCAAGAGACCCAGTACTTC.

This chain connects TRBV6-5 to TRBJ2-2; D perhaps matches TRBD2 (5 bases). V dropped 10 bases and J dropped 5 bases, with 17 bases sitting between them. The CDR3 extends over 14 amino acids. Looked up from germline, CDR1 is MNHEY and CDR2 is SVGAGI. Written as DNA, the CDR3 is TGTGCCACCGAGGGCTGGGGAAGGACCGGGGAGCTGTTTTTT. It yields the protein CATEGWGRTGELFF.

CDR3 loop: CSVELEGALTDTQYF. CDR3 sequence (DNA): TGCAGCGTTGAATTAGAGGGGGCGCTTACAGATACGCAGTATTTT. The chain joins TRBV29-1 to TRBJ2-3, with 7 positions matching TRBD1. The CDR3 sequence is 15 residues long. Losses at the gene ends were 2 bases for V and 3 bases for J; bases not matched to a gene: 8. Germline-derived CDR1 and CDR2 are SQVTM and ANQGSEA.

This rearrangement joins TRBV9 to TRBJ1-1; 8 bases are shared with TRBD1. V lost 0 bases, J lost 6 bases, and 7 bases stayed unmatched. Germline V gives CDR1 SGDLS, CDR2 YYNGEE. This CDR3 has 15 amino acids. The CDR3 bases are TGTGCCAGCAGCGTAGGCCTGACAGGGGATTCTGAAGCTTTCTTT. As protein: CASSVGLTGDSEAFF.

This chain joins TRBV9 and TRBJ2-7; maybe TRBD2 (6 bases). Germline CDR1 and CDR2: SGDLS and YYNGEE. The CDR3 loop spans 16 amino acids. V lost 3 bases and J 7 bases, leaving 23 bases between the germline ends. The CDR3 loop reads CASSARAGGPLGEQYF. The DNA for the CDR3 is TGTGCCAGCAGCGCCCGTGCCGGGGGACCCCTTGGGGAGCAGTACTTC. Together with reference TRBV9 and TRBJ2-7, the CDR3 gives the full variable domain: DSGVTQTPKHLITATGQRVTLRCSPRSGDLSVYWYQQSLDQGLQFLIQYYNGEERAKGNILERFSAQQFPDLHSELNLSSLELGDSALYFCASSARAGGPLGEQYFGPGTRLTVT.

V usage is TRBV9 and J usage is TRBJ2-7; 7 bases are a match to TRBD2. Germline assignment: CDR1 SGDLS and CDR2 YYNGEE. The CDR3 extends over 14 amino acids. J gave up 0 bases and V 4 bases, and 4 bases lay outside the gene matches. The CDR3 is CASSKSGGSYEQYF. The CDR3 DNA reads TGTGCCAGCAGCAAGTCGGGGGGCTCCTACGAGCAGTACTTC.